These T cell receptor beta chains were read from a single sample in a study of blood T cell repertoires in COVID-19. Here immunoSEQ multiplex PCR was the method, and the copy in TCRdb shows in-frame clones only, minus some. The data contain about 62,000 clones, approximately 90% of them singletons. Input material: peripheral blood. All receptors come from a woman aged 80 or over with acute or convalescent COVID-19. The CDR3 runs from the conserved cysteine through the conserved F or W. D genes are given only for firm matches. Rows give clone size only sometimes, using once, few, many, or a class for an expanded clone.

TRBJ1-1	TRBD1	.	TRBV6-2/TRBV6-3	CASSTGEPTEAFF	TGTGCCAGCAGTACAGGGGAGCCCACTGAAGCTTTCTTT
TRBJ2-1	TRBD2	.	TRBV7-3	CASSLETSANNEQFF	TGTGCCAGCAGCTTAGAGACTAGCGCTAACAATGAGCAGTTCTTC
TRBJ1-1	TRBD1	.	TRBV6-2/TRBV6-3	CASSYGTGLTEAFF	TGTGCCAGCAGTTACGGGACAGGGCTCACTGAAGCTTTCTTT
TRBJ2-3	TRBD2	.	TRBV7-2	CASSLGTSGPDTQYF	TGTGCCAGCAGCTTAGGTACTAGCGGGCCAGATACGCAGTATTTT
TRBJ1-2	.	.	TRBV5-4	CASSLGGNGYTF	TGTGCCAGCAGCTTAGGAGGGAATGGCTACACCTTC
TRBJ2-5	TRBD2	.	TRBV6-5	CASSYSLAGVQETQYF	TGTGCCAGCAGTTACTCACTAGCGGGGGTCCAAGAGACCCAGTACTTC
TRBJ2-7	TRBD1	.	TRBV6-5	CASSLEGAEWNEQYF	TGTGCCAGCAGCCTAGAGGGGGCCGAGTGGAACGAGCAGTACTTC
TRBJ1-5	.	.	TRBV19	CASNRGGGLSNQPQHF	TGTGCCAGTAACCGCGGGGGTGGGCTTAGCAATCAGCCCCAGCATTTT
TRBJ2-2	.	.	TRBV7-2	CASSFGSTNTGELFF	TGTGCCAGCAGCTTCGGGAGTACGAACACCGGGGAGCTGTTTTTT
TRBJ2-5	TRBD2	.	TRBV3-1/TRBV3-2	CASFGTTRPETQYF	TGTGCCAGCTTCGGGACTACCCGGCCAGAGACCCAGTACTTC
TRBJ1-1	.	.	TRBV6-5	CASSYGQDTEAFF	TGTGCCAGCAGTTACGGCCAAGACACTGAAGCTTTCTTT
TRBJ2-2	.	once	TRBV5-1	CASSTSSWDTGELFF	TGCGCCAGCTCGACATCCTCCTGGGACACCGGGGAGCTGTTTTTT
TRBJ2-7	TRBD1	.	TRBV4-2	CASSLRQGDEQYF	TGTGCCAGCAGCCTACGACAGGGCGACGAGCAGTACTTC
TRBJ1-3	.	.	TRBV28	CASSLWTGDSGNTIYF	TGTGCCAGCAGTTTATGGACAGGCGACTCTGGAAACACCATATATTTT
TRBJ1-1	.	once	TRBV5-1	CASIYGAGVNTEAFF	TGCGCCAGCATCTATGGGGCAGGGGTGAACACTGAAGCTTTCTTT
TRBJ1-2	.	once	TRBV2	CASSERGSRGYTF	TGTGCCAGCAGTGAAAGGGGATCGCGCGGCTACACCTTC
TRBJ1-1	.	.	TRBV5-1	CASSLAVNTEAFF	TGCGCCAGCAGCTTGGCTGTGAACACTGAAGCTTTCTTT
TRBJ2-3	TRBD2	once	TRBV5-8	CASGRRTSGSTDTQYF	TGTGCCAGCGGCCGTCGGACTAGCGGGAGCACAGATACGCAGTATTTT
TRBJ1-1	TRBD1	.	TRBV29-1	CSVANRGYTEAFF	TGCAGCGTTGCTAACAGGGGGTACACTGAAGCTTTCTTT
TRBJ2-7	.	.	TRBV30	CAWSGQRDKKHF	TGTGCCTGGAGTGGTCAACGGGACAAAAAGCACTTC
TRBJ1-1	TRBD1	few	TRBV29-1	CSVGTGGTTEAFF	TGCAGCGTTGGGACAGGGGGAACAACTGAAGCTTTCTTT
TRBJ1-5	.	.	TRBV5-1	CASSLAPGARGQPQHF	TGCGCCAGCAGCTTGGCCCCAGGGGCTCGAGGTCAGCCCCAGCATTTT
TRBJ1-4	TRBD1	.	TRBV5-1	CASSLRTGVNEKLFF	TGCGCCAGCAGCTTAAGGACAGGGGTAAATGAAAAACTGTTTTTT
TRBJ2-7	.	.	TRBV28	CASSFSTYEQYF	TGTGCCAGCAGTTTCTCGACTTACGAGCAGTACTTC
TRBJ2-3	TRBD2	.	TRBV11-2	CASSRRRLAEVTDTQYF	TGTGCCAGCAGCCGCCGGCGACTAGCGGAGGTCACAGATACGCAGTATTTT
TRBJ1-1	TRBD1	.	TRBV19	CASSIGQANTEAFF	TGTGCCAGTAGTATTGGACAGGCGAACACTGAAGCTTTCTTT
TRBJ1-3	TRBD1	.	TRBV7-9	CASSLEQGIAGNTIYF	TGTGCCAGCAGCCTAGAACAGGGGATAGCTGGAAACACCATATATTTT
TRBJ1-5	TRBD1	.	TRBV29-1	CSVEGTGGSNQPQHF	TGCAGCGTTGAAGGGACAGGGGGAAGCAATCAGCCCCAGCATTTT
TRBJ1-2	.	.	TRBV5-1	CASSLRTEDVGYTF	TGCGCCAGCAGCCTGAGGACAGAAGATGTCGGCTACACCTTC
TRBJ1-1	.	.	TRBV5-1	CASSLRRIGTEAFF	TGCGCCAGCAGCTTGAGGAGGATTGGGACTGAAGCTTTCTTT
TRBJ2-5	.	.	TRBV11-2	CASSSPGRGETQYF	TGTGCCAGCAGCTCCCCGGGCCGGGGAGAGACCCAGTACTTC
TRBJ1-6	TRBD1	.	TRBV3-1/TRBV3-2	CASRQGQFNSPLHF	TGTGCCAGCAGGCAGGGACAGTTTAATTCACCCCTCCACTTT
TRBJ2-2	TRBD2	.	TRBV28	CASSLPWTSGPDQGGELFF	TGTGCCAGCAGTTTACCCTGGACTAGCGGGCCAGATCAAGGCGGGGAGCTGTTTTTT
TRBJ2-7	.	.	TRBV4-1	CASSQDQRQGLSYEQYF	TGCGCCAGCAGCCAGGACCAGCGTCAGGGGCTCTCCTACGAGCAGTACTTC
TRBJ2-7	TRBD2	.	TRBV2	CASRASGGADEQYF	TGTGCCAGCAGGGCTAGCGGGGGGGCGGACGAGCAGTACTTC
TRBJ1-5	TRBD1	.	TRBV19	CASNKRQGRFQPQHF	TGTGCCAGTAATAAGAGACAGGGCCGTTTTCAGCCCCAGCATTTT
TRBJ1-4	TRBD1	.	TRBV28	CASSLGQLTEKLFF	TGTGCCAGCAGTTTGGGACAGCTCACTGAAAAACTGTTTTTT
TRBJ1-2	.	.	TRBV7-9	CASSLSIRGGRGYTF	TGTGCCAGCAGCTTATCAATCCGGGGGGGCCGGGGCTACACCTTC
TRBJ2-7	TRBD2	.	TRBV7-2	CASSQGLASYEQYF	TGTGCCAGCAGCCAGGGACTAGCGAGCTACGAGCAGTACTTC
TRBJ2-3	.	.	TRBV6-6	CASSYATPGDTQYF	TGTGCCAGCAGTTACGCGACCCCGGGGGATACGCAGTATTTT
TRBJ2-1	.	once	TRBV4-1	CASSQDGAVMREQFF	TGCGCCAGCAGCCAAGATGGGGCAGTTATGAGGGAGCAGTTCTTC
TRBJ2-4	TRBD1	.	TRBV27	CASSPSQGALAKNIQYF	TGTGCCAGCAGTCCATCACAGGGGGCATTAGCCAAAAACATTCAGTACTTC
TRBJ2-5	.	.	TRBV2	CASSPRGGETQYF	TGTGCCAGCTCCCCTAGGGGGGGAGAGACCCAGTACTTC